This T cell receptor (beta chain) stems from a study of CD8+ T cells in alopecia areata. Germline loops: CDR1 SQVTM, CDR2 ANQGSEA. V was clipped by 6 bases and J by 0 bases; unmatched bases: 7. The CDR3 consists of 16 residues. Treatment here: oral pan-JAK inhibitor, 5-10 mg twice daily. After isolation, RNA underwent reverse transcription to generate cDNA as the sequencing template. Measured with immunoSEQ multiplex PCR; TCRdb has only the in-frame clones, and not every one. The table records more than 150,000 clones, approximately 60% of them present only once. The sequence was obtained from a human donor with alopecia areata. The sample here was CD4+ T cells sorted from blood, taken at week 4, from a patient treated with tofacitinib. The V and J genes are TRBV29-1 and TRBJ1-6; 8 positions agree with TRBD1. CDR3 DNA sequence: TGCAGCGTAGTCCGGGACAGGAGCTCCTATAATTCACCCCTCCACTTT. Its protein product is CSVVRDRSSYNSPLHF.